A selection of T cell receptor beta chains follows, all from one sample in a study of technical replicates of blood from a few donors. Libraries were prepared by immunoSEQ multiplex PCR; TCRdb keeps only in-frame clonotypes and omits some of them. The sample yields roughly 87,000 clones, roughly 94% seen once. The sample consisted of T cells isolated from PBMCs. These receptors all stem from a human donor in good health. CDR3s include the opening cysteine and the closing phenylalanine or tryptophan. D genes are given only for firm matches. Clone size appears in some rows only: once, few, many, or a class for an expanded clone.

TRBJ1-4	TRBD1	13	TRBV25-1	once	TGTGCCAGCAGTGACAGGGGGCAGGAAAAACTGTTTTTT	CASSDRGQEKLFF
TRBJ1-1	TRBD1	13	TRBV19	NA	TGTGCCAGTAGTTCCAGGGGGTCGACTGAAGCTTTCTTT	CASSSRGSTEAFF
TRBJ2-7	TRBD2	18	TRBV5-4	NA	TGTGCCAGCAGCTTGGGCGCTAGCGGGGGGGTGAGCTCCTACGAGCAGTACTTC	CASSLGASGGVSSYEQYF
TRBJ2-1	TRBD2	18	TRBV11-2	NA	TGTGCCAGCAGCTCCCTCACTAGCGGGAAGGGTTTTAGGAATGAGCAGTTCTTC	CASSSLTSGKGFRNEQFF
TRBJ2-3	TRBD2	16	TRBV6-4	NA	TGTGCCAGCAGTGACGCGGCTAGCGGGGGGGCTGATACGCAGTATTTT	CASSDAASGGADTQYF
TRBJ2-7	TRBD1	15	TRBV7-9	NA	TGTGCCAGCAGCCCGCGACAGGGGGTCACCTACGAGCAGTACTTC	CASSPRQGVTYEQYF
TRBJ1-1	NA	12	TRBV7-8	NA	TGTGCCAGCAGCCAGGGGAACACTGAAGCTTTCTTT	CASSQGNTEAFF
TRBJ1-1	NA	15	TRBV6-1	NA	TGTGCCAGCAGTCCAAGAGGTCAGAAGAACACTGAAGCTTTCTTT	CASSPRGQKNTEAFF
TRBJ2-5	TRBD1	15	TRBV10-1	NA	TGCGCCAGCAGTGGGGACAGGGGTTCCCGAGAGACCCAGTACTTC	CASSGDRGSRETQYF
TRBJ2-7	TRBD1	14	TRBV30	NA	TGTGCCTGGGAACCGGGACAGGGGGGCTACGAGCAGTACTTC	CAWEPGQGGYEQYF
TRBJ2-2	TRBD2	14	TRBV7-3	NA	TGTGCCAGCTGCGCTAGCGGGGGAACCGGGGAGCTGTTTTTT	CASCASGGTGELFF
TRBJ1-2	TRBD1	19	TRBV11-3	NA	TGTGCCAGCAGCCATCAGCCTCGGGGACAGGTTATTTCTTGGAGTGGCTACACCTTC	CASSHQPRGQVISWSGYTF
TRBJ2-7	TRBD1	17	TRBV7-2	NA	TGTGCCAGCAGCTTCAAAGCCGGGACAGGGTTCGTGGACGAGCAGTACTTC	CASSFKAGTGFVDEQYF
TRBJ2-3	NA	16	TRBV18	NA	TGTGCCAGCTCACCACCCCAGGGTCAGAGCACAGATACGCAGTATTTT	CASSPPQGQSTDTQYF
TRBJ2-2	TRBD2	16	TRBV9	NA	TGTGCCAGCAGCCCGACTGCGGGGGGGCGTACCGGGGAGCTGTTTTTT	CASSPTAGGRTGELFF
TRBJ2-1	TRBD2	15	TRBV30	NA	TGTGCCTGGAGTAGACTAGCCTCTAGATACAATGAGCAGTTCTTC	CAWSRLASRYNEQFF
TRBJ1-2	TRBD1	19	TRBV30	NA	TGTGCCTGGAGTGTTTATGGAGGGGGCTTAACAGAGTGGTCCTATGGCTACACCTTC	CAWSVYGGGLTEWSYGYTF